Detailed here is one T cell receptor (beta chain). Antigen unknown. Germline is not matched at one junction end, which may reflect a read error. This entry is derived from a study of neoadjuvant nivolumab and ipilimumab in lung cancer. Some clones are missing from TCRdb's copy, which holds only in-frame ones; the method was immunoSEQ multiplex PCR. The sample lists about 4,000 clones, roughly 76% occurring once. General observations from the study: Resected tumors had greater TCR richness and clonality than uninvolved lung. Higher pretherapy blood TCR richness went with higher resected-tumor richness. From pretherapy to surgery, tumor richness and clonality rose with dual therapy.

The V gene's germline CDR1 is SGDLS and CDR2 YYNGEE. The CDR3 totals 17 residues. Specimen: peripheral blood, collected after neoadjuvant nivolumab, alone or with ipilimumab, at or shortly before surgery. The J gene is TRBJ2-2, the V gene TRBV9, with 15 bases matching TRBD2. This clonotype originated in an adult with non-small cell lung cancer. Here the CDR3 DNA reads TGTGCCAGCAGCGGAGGACTAGCGGGAGGGAACGCCGGGGAGCTGTTTTTT. Encoded protein: CASSGGLAGGNAGELFF.